This TCR beta chain is from a study of regulatory T cells in long-lasting Graves disease. Library construction for TCR beta used iRepertoire HTBI primers and Arm-PCR of CDR3 regions. Each CDR3 protein gets one entry after TCRdb re-called the multiplex PCR reads with MiXCR. The sample lists 300,000 to 350,000 distinct CDR3 sequences; roughly 21% were seen once. As concerns this clonotype: It is likely a read error, because the conserved phenylalanine at the end of the CDR3 is missing.

Described time point: persistent/refractory GD, antithyroid drugs over 5 years with positive TRAb. PBMC RNA served as the TCR library source. Specimen: peripheral blood mononuclear cells (PBMCs), collected when the disease was refractory, from a patient treated with antithyroid drugs. This TCR derives from a female donor with Graves disease.

The CDR3 nucleotides are TGCGCCAGCAGCCGAAGAGTCAGAGGGGGAAAATACACTGAAGCTTTCTCT. This encodes CASSRRVRGGKYTEAFS. The rearrangement links TRBV4-3 to TRBJ1-1; possible D gene TRBD1, 6 bases. The V gene's germline CDR1 is LGHNA and CDR2 YSLEER. CDR3 size: 17 residues. V gave up 4 bases and J gave up 3 bases, with 21 bases separating them.